The sequence of this T cell receptor (beta chain) was determined in a study of CD8 T cells in ankylosing spondylitis. TCRdb analysed the 5' RACE reads with MiXCR anew, one entry per CDR3 protein. The sample consists of fewer than 50,000 distinct CDR3 sequences, about 10% of them appearing once. This clonotype has a count of ten or more. Its antigen is not identified. Study outcomes and limitations: Reported data indicate significant enrichment of disease-linked clones within matched ankylosing spondylitis synovial fluid. A TCR beta motif made of 7 to 9 highly homologous variants seemed typical of ankylosing spondylitis blood. Both synovial fluid and blood in reactive arthritis had previously been reported to carry some motif variants. Relatively scarce in peripheral blood, disease-linked clones were CD8+.

Trimming cost V 3 bases and J 9 bases, with 9 bases left between them. The length of the CDR3 is 12 residues. The V gene's germline CDR1 is SGHTA and CDR2 FQGNSA. The sample was blood, either unsorted or a sorted T cell fraction (not recorded which). The rearrangement uses TRBV7-2 and TRBJ2-1; D remains unclear. This sequence was found in a male donor with ankylosing spondylitis or in good health (not recorded which). The CDR3 reads CASSFLESEQFF. CDR3 bases: TGTGCCAGCAGCTTTTTGGAAAGTGAGCAGTTCTTC.